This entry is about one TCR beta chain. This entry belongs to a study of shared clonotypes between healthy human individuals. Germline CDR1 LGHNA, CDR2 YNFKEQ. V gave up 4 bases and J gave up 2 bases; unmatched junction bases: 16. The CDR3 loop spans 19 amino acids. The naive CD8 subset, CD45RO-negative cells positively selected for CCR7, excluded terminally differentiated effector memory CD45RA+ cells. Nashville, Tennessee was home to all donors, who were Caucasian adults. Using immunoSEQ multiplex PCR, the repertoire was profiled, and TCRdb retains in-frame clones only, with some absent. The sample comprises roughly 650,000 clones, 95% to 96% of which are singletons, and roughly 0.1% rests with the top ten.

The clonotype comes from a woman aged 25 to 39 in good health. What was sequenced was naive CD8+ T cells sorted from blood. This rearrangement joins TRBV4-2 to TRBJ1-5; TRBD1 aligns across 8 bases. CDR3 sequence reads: CASSRGGRGPETGNQPQHF. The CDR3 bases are TGTGCCAGCAGCCGAGGGGGCAGGGGGCCCGAGACTGGCAATCAGCCCCAGCATTTT.